This T cell receptor (beta chain) was captured by sequencing in a study of blood T cell repertoires in COVID-19. Study summary: Both acute and convalescent COVID-19 samples were obtained from the United States, Italy and Spain.

Sequencing used immunoSEQ multiplex PCR; TCRdb keeps in-frame clones, though not all of them. This sample carries 55,000 to 80,000 clones, 70% to 85% of them seen once, and the ten largest clones take roughly 18%. Germline V gene sequence: CDR1 SGHTA, CDR2 FQGTGA. V gave up 5 bases and J gave up 2 bases; unmatched junction bases: 2. CDR3 length: 14 residues. This TCR was sampled from a man aged 55 to 69 with acute or convalescent COVID-19. The chain couples TRBV7-3 to TRBJ2-1; 8 positions agree with TRBD2. The sequenced sample was peripheral blood. CDR3 sequence reads: CASSPAGAYNEQFF. DNA for the CDR3: TGTGCCAGCAGCCCAGCGGGAGCCTACAATGAGCAGTTCTTC.